What follows describes a single T cell receptor beta chain. The target antigen is unknown. This sample was included in a study of blood T cells in healthy people across ages. Study-wide findings and caveats: Roughly linear declines in TCR beta diversity per million T cells occurred with age.

It was with a sample-barcoded 5' primer and a J-beta primer mix that a second PCR of roughly 7 to 11 cycles was run. A single record per CDR3 protein comes from TCRdb applying MiXCR to the 5' RACE reads. The sample yields 550,000 to 700,000 distinct CDR3 sequences, 25% to 30% seen once. The CDR3 length is 14 residues. Per the germline V gene, CDR1 is SGHTA and CDR2 is FQGNSA. The chain has TRBV7-2 and TRBJ2-1; D is perhaps TRBD1 (6 bases). The J call is doubtful: the DNA matches TRBJ2-5 better. This TCR derives from a woman aged 65 to 85 in good health. Sequenced sample: blood. The CDR3: CASSFQQGQETQYF. CDR3 DNA: TGTGCCAGCAGCTTTCAACAGGGCCAAGAGACCCAGTACTTC.